Below, 22 T cell receptor beta chains from the same sample are listed, as sequenced in a study of shared clonotypes between healthy human individuals. Produced via immunoSEQ multiplex PCR; TCRdb's table is partial and in-frame only. The sample lists 85,000 to 100,000 clones; under 70% were seen once. Material: memory CD8+ T cells sorted from blood. As to subset: CD45RO+ cells pooled with CCR7-negative TemRA cells. The receptors originated from a man aged 25-45 years in good health.

The chain links TRBV27 to TRBJ2-1; tentatively, D is TRBD1 (5 bases). The CDR3 contains 15 residues. The germline V gene has CDR1 MNHEY and CDR2 SMNVEV (reference sequence). The V and J ends lost 1 base and 2 bases respectively, with 9 bases between them. CDR3 protein: CASSLYEGAYNEQFF. As DNA, the CDR3 is TGTGCCAGCAGTTTATATGAAGGGGCCTACAATGAGCAGTTCTTC.

The rearrangement joins TRBV30 to TRBJ1-1, with D maybe TRBD1 (5 bases). Trimming cost V 5 bases and J 4 bases, with 20 bases left between them. This CDR3 comprises 15 residues. CDR1 is GTSNPN and CDR2 is SVGIG in the germline V gene (reference sequence). CDR3 coding DNA: TGTGCCTGGGTCACGCAGGGTTTGGAGGCCACTGAAGCTTTCTTT. Encoded protein: CAWVTQGLEATEAFF.

V gene TRBV28 combines with J gene TRBJ2-7; D ambiguous. Germline CDR1 and CDR2: MDHEN and SYDVKM. The CDR3 runs to 11 residues. The germline V and J ends were trimmed by 3 bases and 6 bases, with 6 bases remaining between them. In DNA form, the CDR3 reads TGTGCCAGCAGTTTTGGTACCGAGCAGTACTTC. Protein product: CASSFGTEQYF. The complete variable domain, with remaining parts taken from reference TRBV28 and TRBJ2-7, reads DVKVTQSSRYLVKRTGEKVFLECVQDMDHENMFWYRQDPGLGLRLIYFSYDVKMKEKGDIPEGYSVSREKKERFSLILESASTNQTSMYLCASSFGTEQYFGPGTRLTVT.

This clone was counted only a few times. This sequence joins TRBV6-5 and TRBJ1-5, with no clear D. V lost 2 bases and J 0 bases, leaving 8 bases between the germline ends. Germline lookup yields CDR1 MNHEY and CDR2 SVGAGI. The CDR3 runs to 15 residues. CDR3 residues: CASSYGHDSNQPQHF. The CDR3 region has the DNA TGTGCCAGCAGTTACGGTCACGATAGCAATCAGCCCCAGCATTTT.

The chain has TRBV5-1 and TRBJ1-4; D is possibly TRBD1 (6 bases). Germline V lookup: CDR1 SGHRS, CDR2 YFSETQ. V was trimmed by 4 bases and J by 4 bases, leaving 14 bases between them. The CDR3 consists of 15 residues. The CDR3 reads CASSRQDSLNEKLFF. The DNA for the CDR3 is TGCGCCAGCAGCAGGCAGGACAGCCTTAATGAAAAACTGTTTTTT.

J is TRBJ2-2 and V is TRBV15, with a tentative D call TRBD1 (6 bases). The germline V gene encodes CDR1 LNHNV and CDR2 YYDKDF (reference sequence). Trimming cost V 5 bases and J 1 base, with 14 bases left between them. The CDR3 loop spans 16 amino acids. The CDR3 DNA is TGTGCCACCAGCCAGATCAGGGGCGAGAACACCGGGGAGCTGTTTTTT. This codes for CATSQIRGENTGELFF.

This clone was observed a few times. The chain is built from TRBV6-1 and TRBJ1-1; D ambiguous. V lost 3 bases to trimming and J lost 4 bases, with 9 bases between them. Looked up from germline, CDR1 is MNHNS and CDR2 is SASEGT. The CDR3 totals 13 residues. The CDR3 loop is CASSDGVGTEAFF. DNA of the CDR3: TGTGCCAGCAGTGACGGGGTAGGCACTGAAGCTTTCTTT.

This chain uses TRBV30 with TRBJ2-7, with 8 bases fitting TRBD2. The CDR3 extends over 14 amino acids. J gave up 3 bases and V 2 bases, and 6 bases lay outside the gene matches. Germline V CDR1 and CDR2: GTSNPN, SVGIG (reference sequence). CDR3 amino acids: CAWSWTSLNYEQYF. The CDR3 DNA sequence: TGTGCCTGGAGTTGGACTAGCCTAAACTACGAGCAGTACTTC.

The gene calls are TRBV4-2 and TRBJ2-5; possible D gene TRBD2, 6 bases. Trimming shortened V by 5 bases and J by 2 bases, and 18 bases separated the two germline ends. This CDR3 spans 16 amino acids. Per the germline V gene, CDR1 is LGHNA and CDR2 is YNFKEQ. CDR3 in amino acids: CASSVGDAGTQETQYF. Written as DNA, the CDR3 is TGTGCCAGCAGCGTTGGCGACGCGGGAACGCAAGAGACCCAGTACTTC.

The V and J genes are TRBV2 and TRBJ2-1; 8 positions match TRBD2. Germline V gives CDR1 SNHLY, CDR2 FYNNEI. J was trimmed by 4 bases and V by 5 bases; bases with no gene match: 7. CDR3 length equals 15 residues. CDR3 sequence: CASSRSGSQYNEQFF. The CDR3 DNA is TGTGCCAGCAGTCGAAGCGGGAGCCAGTACAATGAGCAGTTCTTC.

The CDR3 DNA sequence: TGTGCCAGCAGCTTACGGGCAGAAGAGACCCAGTACTTC. Encoded protein: CASSLRAEETQYF. The genes are TRBV7-9 and TRBJ2-5, with D hard to call. CDR3 length: 13 amino acids. V lost 2 bases, J lost 3 bases, and 7 bases lay in between. Germline CDR1 SEHNR, CDR2 FQNEAQ (reference sequence).

V usage is TRBV7-9 and J usage is TRBJ2-7, with 10 bases fitting TRBD2. Germline lookup yields CDR1 SEHNR and CDR2 FQNEAQ (reference sequence). Trimming cost V 6 bases and J 6 bases; bases outside gene matches: 14. The CDR3 length is 16 residues. The CDR3 protein is CASSSPLGGLAFEQYF. DNA of the CDR3: TGTGCCAGCAGTTCGCCGTTAGGGGGACTAGCGTTCGAGCAGTACTTC. Looking up the rest from reference TRBV7-9 and TRBJ2-7 gives the full variable domain: DTGVSQNPRHKITKRGQNVTFRCDPISEHNRLYWYRQTLGQGPEFLTYFQNEAQLEKSRLLSDRFSAERPKGSFSTLEIQRTEQGDSAMYLCASSSPLGGLAFEQYFGPGTRLTVT.

The rearrangement links TRBV28 to TRBJ2-5, with D possibly being TRBD1 (5 bases). This CDR3 spans 16 amino acids. CDR1 is MDHEN, CDR2 SYDVKM, per germline. V shed 7 bases and J shed 2 bases, with 20 bases lying between them. The CDR3 loop reads CASTPNDRFFQETQYF. CDR3 coding DNA: TGTGCCAGCACTCCCAACGACAGATTTTTTCAAGAGACCCAGTACTTC. The whole variable domain, remainder taken from reference TRBV28 and TRBJ2-5, is DVKVTQSSRYLVKRTGEKVFLECVQDMDHENMFWYRQDPGLGLRLIYFSYDVKMKEKGDIPEGYSVSREKKERFSLILESASTNQTSMYLCASTPNDRFFQETQYFGPGTRLLVL.

At least ten counts were recorded for this clone. This chain uses TRBV11-2 with TRBJ1-5, with 7 positions matching TRBD1. V trimming: 7 bases; J trimming: 3 bases; junction bases outside the gene matches: 6. Germline assignment: CDR1 SGHAT and CDR2 FQNNGV. The CDR3 is made up of 14 amino acids. The CDR3 here is CASTLDRDNQPQHF. The CDR3 DNA reads TGTGCCAGCACATTAGACAGGGACAATCAGCCCCAGCATTTT.

Points on this clone: The likely explanation is a read error, given a far larger clone one base away. V and J are TRBV7-9 and TRBJ2-1; 13 bases line up with TRBD2. CDR1 is SEHNR and CDR2 is FQNEAQ in the germline V gene (reference sequence). The CDR3 loop spans 16 amino acids. Losses at the gene ends were 6 bases for V and 9 bases for J; bases not matched to a gene: 11. CDR3 sequence: CASRPSRTSGGGEQFF. For the CDR3, the DNA is TGTGCCAGCAGACCTTCTCGGACTAGCGGGGGCGGTGAGCAGTTCTTC.

The chain joins TRBV7-9 to TRBJ2-7; 7 bases are shared with TRBD1. The CDR3 covers 14 residues. CDR1 is SEHNR and CDR2 is FQNEAQ in the germline V gene (reference sequence). V lost 6 bases and J lost 1; bases outside the gene matches: 6. CDR3 sequence reads: CASRRDSASYEQYF. DNA for the CDR3: TGTGCCAGCAGAAGGGACAGCGCATCCTACGAGCAGTACTTC.

This chain connects TRBV6-5 to TRBJ2-1, with D possibly matching TRBD2 (6 bases). The CDR3 consists of 15 residues. The germline CDR1 and CDR2 sequences are MNHEY and SVGAGI. Between the trimmed V and J ends, which lost 5 bases and 0 bases, there was a span of 11 bases. CDR3 residues: CASSPLGGSYNEQFF. CDR3 coding DNA: TGTGCCAGCAGTCCACTGGGGGGCTCCTACAATGAGCAGTTCTTC.

V usage is TRBV21-1 and J usage is TRBJ2-7; TRBD2, the D gene given by the table, was not confirmed from the DNA. TRBV21-1 is a documented pseudogene. CDR3 size: 15 residues. The CDR3: CASLGGTSGTYEQYF. The CDR3 nucleotides are TGTGCCAGCCTGGGGGGAACTAGCGGGACCTACGAGCAGTACTTC.

This clone came up many times. The rearrangement uses TRBV27 and TRBJ1-2; unclear D gene. Germline lookup yields CDR1 MNHEY and CDR2 SMNVEV (reference sequence). The CDR3 has 14 residues. V gave up 2 bases and J gave up 2 bases, with 9 bases separating them. CDR3 protein: CASSLVVGNYGYTF. CDR3 sequence (DNA): TGTGCCAGCAGTTTAGTAGTGGGGAACTATGGCTACACCTTC.

J is TRBJ1-2 and V is TRBV10-2; 9 bases are a match to TRBD1. V trimming: 0 bases; J trimming: 8 bases; junction bases outside the gene matches: 7. This CDR3 has 15 amino acids. Looked up from germline, CDR1 is WSHSY and CDR2 is SAAADI. CDR3 in DNA: TGCGCCAGCAGTGAGTCGACTGGGACAGGGCTCGGCTACACCTTC. It yields the protein CASSESTGTGLGYTF.

V usage is TRBV25-1 and J usage is TRBJ1-1; D unclear. V gave up 2 bases and J gave up 2 bases, with 9 bases separating them. This CDR3 is 14 amino acids long. The germline V gene encodes CDR1 MGHDK and CDR2 SYGVNS. CDR3 bases: TGTGCCAGCAGTGAACCAGCTAGTAACACTGAAGCTTTCTTT. Its protein product is CASSEPASNTEAFF.

The rearrangement joins TRBV27 to TRBJ1-1; tentative D call: TRBD1 (6 bases). V shed 3 bases and J shed 1 base, with 12 bases lying between them. CDR3 length: 15 amino acids. Germline V gives CDR1 MNHEY, CDR2 SMNVEV (reference sequence). In nucleotides, the CDR3 is TGTGCCAGCAGTTTGTCCAGGGGAGGGAACACTGAAGCTTTCTTT. Amino acids: CASSLSRGGNTEAFF.